Presented here are 7 T cell receptor beta chains from one specimen sequenced in a study of T cell changes during pregnancy in multiple sclerosis (dated by TCRdb to between 2018 and 2021). Library creation used the immunoSEQ multiplex PCR assay. TCRdb re-hosts the immuneACCESS table, in-frame sequences only. Its copies lack some clones; in the studies checked, an unresolved V gene accounts for under half of them, and the cause for the rest is not known. This sample gives about 110,000 clones in total; about 90% of them show up just once. Clones ranked in the top ten supply about 1.5% of the sample. This material consisted of peripheral blood, taken in the third trimester of pregnancy. The receptors were sampled from a female donor with multiple sclerosis, enrolled in a pregnancy study.

This chain links TRBV2 with TRBJ2-3; 8 bases map to TRBD2. The V and J ends lost 11 bases and 1 base, in that order; junction bases with no gene match: 8. This CDR3 has 14 residues. Germline CDR1 reads SNHLY; CDR2 reads FYNNEI. The CDR3 DNA follows: TGTGCCGGGGACACTAGCGGAGGCACAGATACGCAGTATTTT. Protein product: CAGDTSGGTDTQYF.

The rearrangement uses TRBV2 and TRBJ2-2; 10 bases are a match to TRBD2. The CDR3 is 15 residues long. V was pared by 7 bases and J by 4 bases, with 6 bases of the junction left unmatched. Germline values: CDR1 SNHLY, CDR2 FYNNEI. The CDR3 coding sequence is TGTGCCAGCAAGTCACTAGCGGGGTCCACCGGGGAGCTGTTTTTT. It codes for CASKSLAGSTGELFF.

The V call is TRBV5-4, the J call TRBJ1-1; possible D gene TRBD1, 5 bases. Per the germline V gene, CDR1 is SGHNT and CDR2 is YYREEE (reference sequence). The germline V and J ends were trimmed by 1 base and 1 base, with 8 bases remaining between them. The CDR3 length is 14 residues. Here the CDR3 reads CASSLIGANTEAFF. The CDR3 DNA is TGTGCCAGCAGCTTGATAGGGGCGAACACTGAAGCTTTCTTT.

J is TRBJ2-7 and V is TRBV5-8; D is unresolved. With 1 base removed from V and 1 base from J, the gap between germline ends came to 12 bases. Per the germline V gene, CDR1 is SGHTS and CDR2 is YDEGEE. The CDR3 extends over 15 amino acids. In DNA form, the CDR3 reads TGTGCCAGCAGCTTGACTTACCTCACTTCCTACGAGCAGTACTTC. Amino acid sequence: CASSLTYLTSYEQYF.

The chain combines TRBV5-4 with TRBJ2-7; 7 bases match TRBD2. The ends lost 2 bases at V and 0 bases at J; junction bases unmatched: 2. This CDR3 comprises 14 residues. In germline, CDR1 is SGHNT, CDR2 YYREEE (reference sequence). The CDR3: CASSLGLDSYEQYF. As DNA, the CDR3 is TGTGCCAGCAGCTTAGGACTAGACTCCTACGAGCAGTACTTC.

This sequence joins TRBV9 and TRBJ1-2, with D perhaps matching TRBD1 (6 bases). The CDR3 has 14 residues. Germline lookup yields CDR1 SGDLS and CDR2 YYNGEE. Trimming took 0 bases from V and 7 from J, leaving 13 bases between them. The CDR3 bases are TGTGCCAGCAGCGTAGTTGGGGGGGCGAGTGGCTACACCTTC. Protein product: CASSVVGGASGYTF.

Comments on this clone: This CDR3 is also generated by other DNA sequences in the sample. J is TRBJ1-1 and V is TRBV5-1; D call uncertain. Germline V gives CDR1 SGHRS, CDR2 YFSETQ. V was shortened by 1 base and J by 0 bases, with 7 bases between the two germline ends. The CDR3 extends over 14 amino acids. CDR3 region: CASSLPGLNTEAFF. The CDR3 coding sequence is TGCGCCAGCAGCTTGCCCGGGTTGAACACTGAAGCTTTCTTT.